Reported below is one TCR beta chain. These data come from a study of blood T cell repertoires in COVID-19. Overall study context: Spain, Italy and the United States supplied samples that represented acute and convalescent COVID-19. T cells, B-cell-depleted T cells, or PBMCs supplied cDNA or gDNA.

Authors' analysis steps: By means of reference gene primer amplification, nucleated cell counts were estimated. Profiled with immunoSEQ multiplex PCR; TCRdb holds only in-frame clones, not every one. V and J calls plus clone size are reproduced from that table; the DNA served to infer D and trimming. The sample has approximately 250,000 clones, 70% to 90% seen once. Input material: peripheral blood. The TCR sequence derives from a man aged 50-60 years with acute or convalescent COVID-19.

In DNA, the CDR3 is TGTGCCAGCTCACTACAGGAAGAAGAGACCCAGTACTTC. This sequence encodes CASSLQEEETQYF. The genes are TRBV18 and TRBJ2-5; possibly TRBD1 for D (5 bases). The CDR3 totals 13 residues. Germline CDR1 is KGHSH and CDR2 is LQKENI. The V end was cut by 4 bases, the J end by 3 bases, with 9 bases between.